This TCR beta chain is from a study of regulatory T cells in long-lasting Graves disease. Background on the study: Graves' patients who were just diagnosed had used antithyroid drugs for under 3 months.

This clonotype was observed many times. The antigen is unknown. Time point described: newly diagnosed GD, antithyroid drugs for less than 3 months. From RNA extracted from PBMCs, the TCR library was made. In building TCR beta libraries, iRepertoire HTBI primers were used together with Arm-PCR of CDR3 regions. Each CDR3 protein is one row after TCRdb ran MiXCR on the multiplex PCR reads. There are around 320,000 distinct CDR3 sequences in the sample; approximately 15% occur only once, and 25% to 30% lies in the top ten. With 2 bases removed from V and 2 bases from J, the gap between germline ends came to 10 bases. Germline V gene sequence: CDR1 SNHLY, CDR2 FYNNEI. The CDR3 spans 15 residues. Study-level points and caveats: Persistent-disease Graves' patients showed less TCR diversity than new cases. New patients shared about a thousand public clonotypes, fewer than the roughly 2,500 shared by persistent patients.

The same sample was also studied in work on T cells in Graves' hyperthyroidism and ophthalmopathy.

The sequenced sample was peripheral blood mononuclear cells (PBMCs), obtained at new diagnosis, from a patient treated with antithyroid drugs. This TCR came from a middle-aged man with Graves disease. The chain links TRBV2 to TRBJ1-3; D gene ambiguous. CDR3 amino acids: CASSEFGGPGNTIYF. The CDR3 DNA sequence: TGTGCCAGCAGTGAATTCGGAGGGCCTGGAAACACCATATATTTT. Filled out from reference TRBV2 and TRBJ1-3, the complete variable domain reads EPEVTQTPSHQVTQMGQEVILRCVPISNHLYFYWYRQILGQKVEFLVSFYNNEISEKSEIFDDQFSVERPDGSNFTLKIRSTKLEDSAMYFCASSEFGGPGNTIYFGEGSWLTVV.